This T cell receptor beta chain stems from a study of blood T cell repertoires in COVID-19. Study-level background: T cells, B-cell-depleted T cells, or PBMCs provided the cDNA or gDNA that served as material.

CDR1 SGHAT and CDR2 FQNNGV come from the germline V gene. The CDR3 extends over 14 amino acids. The V and J ends lost 5 bases and 2 bases, in that order; junction bases with no gene match: 4. Authors' processing steps: Nucleated cell number was recorded as an estimate derived from reference gene primer amplification. Profiling relied on immunoSEQ multiplex PCR, and the TCRdb table lists in-frame clones only, not all of them. V and J calls and clone size are copied from that table; D and trimming were computed from the DNA. Of 200,000 or so clones detected, 80% to 85% appear once; the ten largest clones hold around 7.5%. Those who participated ranged in age from roughly 18 to 100 years and resided in 24 US areas. Donors in Cohort 3 counted as recovered after two negative PCRs, clearance, or symptom resolution.

Sequencing input: PBMCs or T cells enriched from blood (not recorded which). The receptor comes from a middle-aged man who had recovered from COVID-19. The rearrangement links TRBV11-2 to TRBJ1-1, with 8 positions matching TRBD1. CDR3 DNA: TGTGCCAGCAGCGCAGGACAGGGAAACACTGAAGCTTTCTTT. Protein: CASSAGQGNTEAFF.